Below are 15 T cell receptor beta chains sequenced from a single sample in a study of a mutant IDH1 vaccine in newly diagnosed glioma. The protocol was immunoSEQ multiplex PCR, while the TCRdb copy is restricted to in-frame clones and leaves out a portion. The repertoire has 59,000 or so clones, about nine tenths of them found once; the top ten carry 2.6%. Time point indicated: baseline, week 1 (first vaccination visit). The treatment here: pre-vaccination baseline after standard-of-care therapy. Sequences were derived from PBMCs, sampled from a glioma patient treated with radiotherapy, temozolomide or both. The receptors were gathered from a man aged 50 or older with glioma.

The rearrangement joins TRBV18 to TRBJ2-3; tentatively, D is TRBD2 (5 bases). The CDR3 is 15 amino acids. CDR1 and CDR2 (germline): KGHSH, LQKENI. Trimming took off 3 bases at V and 1 base at J, with 11 bases between the two ends. The DNA of the CDR3 is TGTGCCAGCTCACCCGACTATGGCGGCACAGATACGCAGTATTTT. Translating it yields CASSPDYGGTDTQYF.

V usage is TRBV28 and J usage is TRBJ2-7, with a possible D match to TRBD2 (6 bases). The CDR3 consists of 15 residues. Deletions cut 5 bases from V and 4 bases from J, with 18 bases between. Looked up from germline, CDR1 is MDHEN and CDR2 is SYDVKM. CDR3 sequence: CASSPVGGVVYEQYF. The CDR3 DNA reads TGTGCCAGCAGTCCGGTGGGGGGTGTGGTGTACGAGCAGTACTTC. Using reference TRBV28 and TRBJ2-7 for the parts outside the CDR3, the full variable domain is DVKVTQSSRYLVKRTGEKVFLECVQDMDHENMFWYRQDPGLGLRLIYFSYDVKMKEKGDIPEGYSVSREKKERFSLILESASTNQTSMYLCASSPVGGVVYEQYFGPGTRLTVT.

CDR3 sequence reads: CASREGLAGWYEQYF. As DNA, the CDR3 is TGCGCCAGCAGGGAGGGGCTAGCGGGATGGTACGAGCAGTACTTC. The rearrangement uses TRBV10-2 and TRBJ2-7; 9 bases match TRBD2. V shed 6 bases and J 4 bases; nucleotides not matched to a gene: 10. This CDR3 is 15 amino acids long. In germline, CDR1 is WSHSY, CDR2 SAAADI.

Concerning this clone: Within the sample, other DNA sequences also encode this same CDR3. This sequence joins TRBV7-9 and TRBJ1-2; the match to TRBD1 covers 10 bases. There are 15 residues in the CDR3. Per the germline V gene, CDR1 is SEHNR and CDR2 is FQNEAQ (reference sequence). J gave up 4 bases and V 1 base, and 3 bases lay outside the gene matches. CDR3 DNA: TGTGCCAGCAGCTTAGGACAGGGGGCCTCCTATGGCTACACCTTC. This gives the protein CASSLGQGASYGYTF.

V gene TRBV19 combines with J gene TRBJ1-4, with 9 nucleotides matching TRBD1. The germline V gene encodes CDR1 LNHDA and CDR2 SQIVND (reference sequence). This CDR3 region has 14 residues. The ends lost 4 bases at V and 7 bases at J; junction bases unmatched: 4. The CDR3 here is CASSKGQGGEKLFF. CDR3 nucleotide sequence: TGTGCCAGTAGTAAGGGACAGGGAGGTGAAAAACTGTTTTTT.

This clone showed up just once. The genes are TRBV6-4 and TRBJ2-1, with D perhaps matching TRBD1 or TRBD2 (6 bases each). Trimming left V 0 bases short and J 4 bases short, with 10 bases between. The CDR3 covers 15 residues. CDR1 is MRHNA and CDR2 is SNTAGT in the germline V gene. The CDR3 nucleotides are TGTGCCAGCAGTGACTCGAGGGGGGCGTACAATGAGCAGTTCTTC. This sequence encodes CASSDSRGAYNEQFF.

The chain joins TRBV2 to TRBJ2-3, with 10 bases that match TRBD1. Germline values: CDR1 SNHLY, CDR2 FYNNEI. The CDR3 is 15 amino acids. J lost 6 bases, V lost 6 bases, and 9 bases had no gene match. Here the CDR3 reads CASRTWGQGTDTQYF. The CDR3 nucleotides read TGTGCCAGCAGAACTTGGGGACAGGGGACCGATACGCAGTATTTT.

V and J are TRBV30 and TRBJ1-1; TRBD1 might be the D (5 bases). Trimming shortened V by 4 bases and J by 4 bases, and 10 bases separated the two germline ends. Germline lookup yields CDR1 GTSNPN and CDR2 SVGIG (reference sequence). The CDR3 totals 12 residues. The CDR3 nucleotides read TGTGCCTGGACCCGGGGGATCACTGAAGCTTTCTTT. Translated: CAWTRGITEAFF.

The chain uses TRBV7-9 and TRBJ2-3; TRBD2 aligns across 9 bases. After removal of 8 bases from V and 3 bases from J, the junction contained 9 bases not matched to a gene. This CDR3 is built from 15 residues. Germline V lookup: CDR1 SEHNR, CDR2 FQNEAQ (reference sequence). The CDR3 loop reads CASPPSGRRTDTQYF. The CDR3 nucleotides read TGTGCCAGCCCCCCCAGCGGGAGGAGGACAGATACGCAGTATTTT.

V usage is TRBV5-8 and J usage is TRBJ2-3; TRBD2 aligns across 14 bases. V shed 4 bases and J 1 base; nucleotides not matched to a gene: 2. This CDR3 spans 16 amino acids. The germline V gene has CDR1 SGHTS and CDR2 YDEGEE. The CDR3 loop is CASSQGLAGGTDTQYF. In nucleotides, the CDR3 is TGTGCCAGCAGCCAGGGACTAGCGGGAGGCACAGATACGCAGTATTTT.

The rearrangement joins TRBV11-3 to TRBJ2-7; TRBD1 might be the D (6 bases). Germline loops: CDR1 SGHNT, CDR2 YENEEA. Trimming cost V 4 bases and J 0 bases, with 13 bases left between them. This CDR3 has 15 residues. DNA for the CDR3: TGTGCCAGCAGCTGGGGGCGCGGGCCCTCCTACGAGCAGTACTTC. It is translated as CASSWGRGPSYEQYF.

In its sample, this clone was seen once. This chain connects TRBV7-9 to TRBJ1-4; TRBD1 aligns across 10 bases. CDR3 size: 15 residues. Germline assignment: CDR1 SEHNR and CDR2 FQNEAQ (reference sequence). Trimming cost V 5 bases and J 7 bases; bases outside gene matches: 7. The CDR3 loop is CASSDPGQGTEKLFF. CDR3 sequence (DNA): TGTGCCAGCAGCGATCCGGGACAGGGGACTGAAAAACTGTTTTTT.

This chain joins TRBV18 and TRBJ2-5; 12 bases are shared with TRBD2. Germline V gene sequence: CDR1 KGHSH, CDR2 LQKENI. V dropped 6 bases and J dropped 5; count of bases not matched to a gene: 10. The CDR3 is made up of 16 amino acids. The CDR3 sequence: CASSPGLAGDGETQYF. DNA for the CDR3: TGTGCCAGCTCGCCGGGACTAGCGGGTGATGGTGAGACCCAGTACTTC.

This chain connects TRBV7-9 to TRBJ1-1; possible D gene TRBD1, 6 bases. V lost 4 bases and J lost 7, with 7 bases in between. Germline CDR1 reads SEHNR; CDR2 reads FQNEAQ (reference sequence). The CDR3 runs to 11 residues. CDR3 protein: CASSSRGEAFF. The CDR3 DNA reads as TGTGCCAGCAGCTCCAGGGGTGAAGCTTTCTTT.

This clone was counted a single time. The chain carries TRBV9 and TRBJ1-1, with D maybe TRBD1 (6 bases). This CDR3 has 17 amino acids. The V and J ends lost 4 bases and 5 bases respectively, with 24 bases between them. Germline V gene lookup returns CDR1 SGDLS and CDR2 YYNGEE. CDR3 protein: CASSPSALQGRRTEAFF. The CDR3 DNA reads as TGTGCCAGCAGCCCCTCCGCCTTACAGGGACGGAGGACTGAAGCTTTCTTT. Based on the CDR3 plus reference TRBV9 and TRBJ1-1, the full variable domain is DSGVTQTPKHLITATGQRVTLRCSPRSGDLSVYWYQQSLDQGLQFLIQYYNGEERAKGNILERFSAQQFPDLHSELNLSSLELGDSALYFCASSPSALQGRRTEAFFGQGTRLTVV.